This T cell receptor (beta chain) was identified during a study of PD-1 blockade in classical Hodgkin lymphoma. Study as a whole: The nivolumab dose that patients received was 3 mg/kg, given intravenously every 2 weeks. Overall study results and limits: The CD4+ diversity rise by C4D1 was clearest in complete responders. Repertoire differences lack defined causes, possibly disease activity or prior therapy.

Concerning this clone: Its target is unknown.

Documented time point: cycle 4 day 1 (C4D1), after 6 weeks of nivolumab. Every patient was affected by relapse after autologous stem cell transplantation, while exposure to brentuximab vedotin was not uniform. Progressive disease, partial response or complete response was each patient's best response. This CDR3 is 16 amino acids long. Per germline, CDR1 MNHNY and CDR2 SVGAGI (reference sequence). The germline V and J ends were trimmed by 6 bases and 2 bases, with 19 bases remaining between them. Some clones are missing from TCRdb's copy, which holds only in-frame ones; the method was immunoSEQ multiplex PCR. The profile covers about 27,000 clones, with over 60% appearing a single time and 3% to 4.5% taken by the ten largest.

Specimen: peripheral blood mononuclear cells (PBMCs), collected before the fourth cycle of nivolumab. The TCR sequence derives from a human donor with classical Hodgkin lymphoma. V is TRBV6-6 and J is TRBJ1-1; no firm D call. The CDR3 sequence: CASSLIGSLQNTEAFF. As DNA, the CDR3 is TGTGCCAGCAGCCTTATCGGGTCCCTACAAAACACTGAAGCTTTCTTT.